This note documents a single T cell receptor beta chain sequence. Its antigen is unknown. The sample comes from a study of cytomegalovirus exposure and HLA in healthy donors. Findings and caveats of the study: It was 160 or so TCR beta chains that were listed as cytomegalovirus-associated. Later analysis placed DRB1 highest and HLA-C lowest in TCR association rates, which differed by HLA locus. The only immune exposure information that was available was CMV serostatus.

The PCR used 60 Vbeta and 13 Jbeta primers. Data came from immunoSEQ multiplex PCR; TCRdb stores just in-frame clones and leaves some out. The sample contains about 140,000 clones, roughly three quarters of which appear only once. Per germline, CDR1 SGDLS and CDR2 YYNGEE. This CDR3 is built from 15 residues. Trimming removed 4 bases from V and 4 bases from J, with 17 bases in between. The V call is TRBV9, the J call TRBJ2-5, with D maybe TRBD1 (7 bases). This clonotype was obtained from a young man in good health and CMV-seronegative. Sequenced: PBMCs. CDR3 coding DNA: TGTGCCAGCAGCACCCCGCAGGGGGGCGGAGAGACCCAGTACTTC. This translates into CASSTPQGGGETQYF.